The T cell receptor (beta chain) described here comes from a study of blood T cell repertoires in COVID-19. Turning to the study itself: Samples of COVID-19 (acute and convalescent) were obtained from the United States, Italy and Spain. T cells, B-cell-depleted T cells, or PBMCs supplied cDNA or gDNA.

This clone was observed a few times. Method: immunoSEQ multiplex PCR; TCRdb's copy keeps in-frame clones and lacks some. The table shows over 200,000 clones, with just under 85% occurring only once. Residents of over 20 US areas, aged about 18 to 89 years, made up the participants. Recovery meant two consecutive negative NP/OP PCR tests, professional clearance, or resolved symptoms. V was clipped by 4 bases and J by 10 bases, with 18 bases between them. Germline lookup yields CDR1 MNHEY and CDR2 SVGEGT. The CDR3 is made up of 14 amino acids. Sequenced input: PBMCs or T cells enriched from blood (not recorded which). V is TRBV6-2 or TRBV6-3 and J is TRBJ2-3; TRBD1 might be the D (5 bases). The clonotype comes from a man aged 35 to 55 who had recovered from COVID-19. CDR3 coding DNA: TGTGCCAGCAGTTGGAAGGGGCTCGCATCCCCGCAGTATTTT. Translating it yields CASSWKGLASPQYF.